This TCR beta chain is drawn from a study of Graves' ophthalmopathy and Graves' hyperthyroidism. Study summary: Stable hyperthyroidism was defined by absence of ophthalmopathy within 18 months of follow-up.

Using RNA transcripts, the TCR beta CDR3 regions were amplified. HTBI primers were used in a first-round RT-PCR, which preceded a second-round multiplex PCR. A single record per CDR3 protein comes from TCRdb applying MiXCR to the multiplex PCR reads. In the table there are over a million distinct CDR3 sequences, about 35% of which are singletons. This CDR3 is 13 amino acids long. With 6 bases removed from V and 7 bases from J, the gap between germline ends came to 15 bases. Germline CDR1 reads LNHDA; CDR2 reads SQIVND (reference sequence). This clonotype was picked up many times. Its antigen is currently unknown. The study's findings and limits: Blood also carried most expanded thyroid clonotypes exceeding 0.001 frequency.

Other autoimmune diseases, uncontrolled infections, pregnancy or lactation led to the exclusion of patients. The J gene is TRBJ2-5, the V gene TRBV19; no clear D gene. The sequenced material came from peripheral blood or thyroid tissue (not recorded which). This TCR was sampled from an adult man with Graves' hyperthyroidism. This chain's CDR3 is CASRADESGTQYF. The CDR3 DNA reads as TGTGCCAGTAGGGCCGATGAGTCGGGGACCCAGTACTTC.